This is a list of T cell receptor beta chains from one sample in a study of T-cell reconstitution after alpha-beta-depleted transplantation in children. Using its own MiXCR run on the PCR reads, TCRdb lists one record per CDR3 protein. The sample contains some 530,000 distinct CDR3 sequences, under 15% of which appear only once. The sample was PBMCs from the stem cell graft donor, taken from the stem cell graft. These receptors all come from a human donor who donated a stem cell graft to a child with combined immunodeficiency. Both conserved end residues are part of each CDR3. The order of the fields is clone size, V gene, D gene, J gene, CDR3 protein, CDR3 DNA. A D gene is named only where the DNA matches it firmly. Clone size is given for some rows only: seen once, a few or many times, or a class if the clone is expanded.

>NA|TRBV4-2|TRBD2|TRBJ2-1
CASSQDRLAGGRNNEQFF
TGTGCCAGCAGCCAAGATAGGCTAGCGGGGGGGCGGAACAATGAGCAGTTCTTC
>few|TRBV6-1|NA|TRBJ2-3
CASSPPRASTDTQYF
TGTGCCAGCAGCCCCCCGAGGGCGAGCACAGATACGCAGTATTTT
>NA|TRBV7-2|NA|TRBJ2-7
CASSWDSGGHGGYEQYF
TGTGCCAGCAGCTGGGATTCCGGGGGGCACGGGGGATACGAGCAGTACTTC
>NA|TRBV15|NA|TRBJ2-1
CATSRAPPGHSSYNEQFF
TGTGCCACCAGCAGAGCCCCTCCTGGCCACAGCTCCTACAATGAGCAGTTCTTC
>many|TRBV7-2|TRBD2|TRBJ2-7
CASSSSGGSSYEQYF
TGTGCCAGCAGCTCAAGCGGGGGAAGCTCCTACGAGCAGTACTTC
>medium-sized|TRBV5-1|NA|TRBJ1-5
CASKGEGSNQPQHF
TGCGCCAGCAAGGGCGAGGGCTCCAATCAGCCCCAGCATTTT
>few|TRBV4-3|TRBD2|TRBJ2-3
CASSQGLAGGADTQYF
TGCGCCAGCAGCCAAGGGCTAGCGGGCGGGGCAGATACGCAGTATTTT
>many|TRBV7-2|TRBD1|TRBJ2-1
CASSKRQGDWGNEQFF
TGTGCCAGCAGCAAACGACAGGGAGATTGGGGCAATGAGCAGTTCTTC
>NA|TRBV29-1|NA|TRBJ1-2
CSVVHRNYGYTF
TGCAGCGTTGTACACAGAAACTATGGCTACACCTTC
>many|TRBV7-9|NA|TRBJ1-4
CASSLGTAEKLFF
TGTGCCAGCAGCTTAGGGACAGCTGAAAAACTGTTTTTT
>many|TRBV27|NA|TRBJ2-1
CASSPLDYNEQFF
TGTGCCAGCAGCCCCCTCGATTACAATGAGCAGTTCTTC
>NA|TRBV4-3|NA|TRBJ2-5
CASSQSTGLQETQYF
TGCGCCAGCAGCCAGTCCACCGGGTTACAAGAGACCCAGTACTTC
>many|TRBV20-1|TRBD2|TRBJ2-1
CSATGTSGRAYNEQFF
TGCAGTGCTACCGGGACTAGCGGGAGGGCCTACAATGAGCAGTTCTTC
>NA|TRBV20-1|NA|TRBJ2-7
CSATSSPTYEQYF
TGCAGTGCTACCTCGAGCCCTACGTACGAGCAGTACTTC
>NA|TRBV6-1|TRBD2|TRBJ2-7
CASRPPLAGVDEQYF
TGTGCCAGCAGGCCACCACTAGCGGGAGTCGACGAGCAGTACTTC
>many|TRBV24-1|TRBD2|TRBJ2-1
CATRAGRDHNEQFF
TGTGCCACCAGAGCCGGGAGGGACCACAATGAGCAGTTCTTC
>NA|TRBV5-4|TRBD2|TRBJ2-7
CASSQGLAGGSLEQYF
TGTGCCAGCAGTCAAGGACTAGCGGGAGGATCTCTCGAGCAGTACTTC
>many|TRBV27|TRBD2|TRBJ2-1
CASSSGTSGRSEQFF
TGTGCCAGCAGCTCCGGGACTAGCGGGCGAAGTGAGCAGTTCTTC
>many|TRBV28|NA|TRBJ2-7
CASSLMWYEQYF
TGTGCCAGCAGTTTGATGTGGTACGAGCAGTACTTC
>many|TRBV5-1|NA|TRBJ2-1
CASSLLTDEQFF
TGCGCCAGCAGCTTGCTAACGGATGAGCAGTTCTTC
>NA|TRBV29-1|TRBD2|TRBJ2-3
CSVEGLAGGGTDTQYF
TGCAGCGTTGAGGGGCTAGCGGGAGGTGGCACAGATACGCAGTATTTT
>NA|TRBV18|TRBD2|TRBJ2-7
CASSPSGILLEQYF
TGTGCCAGCTCACCAAGCGGGATATTACTCGAGCAGTACTTC
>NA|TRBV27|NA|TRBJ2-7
CASSLVGGLREQYF
TGTGCCAGCAGTTTAGTTGGGGGTTTGAGGGAGCAGTACTTC
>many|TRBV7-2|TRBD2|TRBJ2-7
CASSLLAGDEQYF
TGTGCCAGCAGCTTACTAGCGGGAGACGAGCAGTACTTC
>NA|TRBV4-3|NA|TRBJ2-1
CASSQDGGLYNEQFF
TGCGCCAGCAGCCAGGACGGGGGCCTGTACAATGAGCAGTTCTTC
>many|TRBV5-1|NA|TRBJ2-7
CASKTARETYEQYF
TGCGCCAGCAAAACAGCGAGAGAAACTTACGAGCAGTACTTC
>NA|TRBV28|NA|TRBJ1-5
CASSKGGGGQPQHF
TGTGCCAGCTCTAAGGGAGGGGGAGGTCAGCCCCAGCATTTT
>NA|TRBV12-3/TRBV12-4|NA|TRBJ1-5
CASSFQTLKSNQPQHF
TGTGCCAGCAGTTTTCAAACACTAAAAAGCAATCAGCCCCAGCATTTT
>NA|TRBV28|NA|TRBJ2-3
CASSSPEGFPDTQYF
TGTGCCAGCAGTTCCCCCGAGGGTTTCCCAGATACGCAGTATTTT
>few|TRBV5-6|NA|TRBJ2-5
CASSLSGGKTQYF
TGTGCCAGCAGCTTGTCAGGTGGGAAGACCCAGTACTTC
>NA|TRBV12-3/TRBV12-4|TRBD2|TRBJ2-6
CASSLLAGVPSGANVLTF
TGTGCCAGCAGTTTGCTAGCGGGGGTCCCCTCTGGGGCCAACGTCCTGACTTTC
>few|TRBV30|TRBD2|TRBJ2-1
CAWSSTSVEQFF
TGTGCCTGGAGTAGCACTAGCGTTGAGCAGTTCTTC
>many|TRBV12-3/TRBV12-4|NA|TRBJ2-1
CASTSTGTYNEQFF
TGTGCCAGCACGTCGACAGGAACCTACAATGAGCAGTTCTTC
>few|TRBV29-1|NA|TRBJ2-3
CSALTSDTQYF
TGCAGCGCCCTTACATCCGATACGCAGTATTTT
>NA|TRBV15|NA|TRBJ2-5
CATSRGDFNQETQYF
TGTGCCACCAGCAGAGGTGACTTCAACCAAGAGACCCAGTACTTC
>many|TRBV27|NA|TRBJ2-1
CASSLLNNEQFF
TGTGCCAGCAGCCTACTTAACAATGAGCAGTTCTTC
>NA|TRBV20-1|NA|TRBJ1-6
CSARTGREDSPLHF
TGCAGTGCTAGGACCGGGAGGGAGGATTCACCCCTCCACTTT
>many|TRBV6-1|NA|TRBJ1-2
CASSATDSSGYTF
TGTGCCAGCAGTGCCACGGACAGTTCTGGCTACACCTTC
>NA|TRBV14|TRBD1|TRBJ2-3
CASSPETGVTDTQYF
TGTGCCAGCAGCCCCGAGACAGGGGTGACAGATACGCAGTATTTT
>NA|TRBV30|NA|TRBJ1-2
CAWSGHDYGYTF
TGTGCCTGGAGTGGGCACGACTATGGCTACACCTTC
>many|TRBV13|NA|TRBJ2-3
CASSPRGARGPQYF
TGTGCCAGCAGCCCCCGGGGGGCCAGAGGACCGCAGTATTTT
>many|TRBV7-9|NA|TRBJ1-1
CASSFDTEAFF
TGTGCCAGCAGCTTTGACACTGAAGCTTTCTTT
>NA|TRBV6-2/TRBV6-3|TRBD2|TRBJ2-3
CASSYSPRGGEGTDTQYF
TGTGCCAGCAGTTACTCCCCTCGGGGGGGAGAAGGAACAGATACGCAGTATTTT
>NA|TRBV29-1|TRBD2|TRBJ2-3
CSVPSSGGSDTQYF
TGCAGCGTTCCATCTAGCGGGGGTTCAGATACGCAGTATTTT
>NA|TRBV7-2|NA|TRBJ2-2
CASSSLPGTGELFF
TGTGCCAGCAGCTCGCTCCCGGGGACCGGGGAGCTGTTTTTT
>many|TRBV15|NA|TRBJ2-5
CATSRWGVGETQYF
TGTGCCACCAGCAGATGGGGGGTTGGGGAGACCCAGTACTTC
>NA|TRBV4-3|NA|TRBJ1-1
CASSPRVGLDDTEAFF
TGCGCCAGCAGCCCCCGGGTGGGACTAGACGACACTGAAGCTTTCTTT
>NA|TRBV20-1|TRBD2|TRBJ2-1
CSARDRDYSYNEQFF
TGCAGTGCTAGAGACCGGGACTACTCCTACAATGAGCAGTTCTTC
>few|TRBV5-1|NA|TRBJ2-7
CASSLGGNRVQGVLYF
TGCGCCAGCAGCTTGGGGGGGAACAGGGTCCAAGGGGTGCTGTACTTC
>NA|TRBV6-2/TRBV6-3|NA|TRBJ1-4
CASSYVDFSQGGEKLFF
TGTGCCAGCAGTTACGTCGATTTTTCGCAGGGTGGTGAAAAACTGTTTTTT
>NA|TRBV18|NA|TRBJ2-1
CASSRGTPGWNEQFF
TGTGCCAGCTCACGGGGGACCCCCGGTTGGAATGAGCAGTTCTTC
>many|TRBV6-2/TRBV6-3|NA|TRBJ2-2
CASSSSDRSGELFF
NA
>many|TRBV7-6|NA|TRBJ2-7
CASSLMNSGYEQYF
TGTGCCAGCAGCTTAATGAATAGCGGCTACGAGCAGTACTTC
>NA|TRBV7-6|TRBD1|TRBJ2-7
CASSDPGTGALYEQYF
TGTGCCAGCAGCGACCCCGGGACAGGGGCCCTCTACGAGCAGTACTTC
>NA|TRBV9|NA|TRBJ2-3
CASSVEGFSSTDTQYF
TGTGCCAGCAGCGTAGAAGGATTTTCTAGCACAGATACGCAGTATTTT
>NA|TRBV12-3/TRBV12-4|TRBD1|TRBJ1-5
CASSLGKTGDVGNQPQHF
TGTGCCAGCAGTTTAGGGAAGACAGGGGACGTGGGCAATCAGCCCCAGCATTTT
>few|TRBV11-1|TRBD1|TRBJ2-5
CASSRDRLETQYF
TGTGCCAGCAGCCGGGACAGATTGGAGACCCAGTACTTC
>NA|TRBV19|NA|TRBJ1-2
CASMGDGGNNYGYTF
TGTGCCAGTATGGGGGACGGAGGGAATAACTATGGCTACACCTTC
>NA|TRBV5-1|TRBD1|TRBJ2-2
CASSSSPGQGAFGELFF
TGCGCCAGCAGCTCATCACCGGGACAGGGGGCGTTCGGGGAGCTGTTTTTT